This entry lists 12 T cell receptor beta chains sequenced from one sample in a study of cytomegalovirus exposure and HLA in healthy donors. PCR was performed using 60 Vbeta and 13 Jbeta primers. The assay was immunoSEQ multiplex PCR, and TCRdb's table has in-frame clones only and misses some. The data contain 200,000 or so clones, around 81% of them singletons. Sample: PBMCs. These receptors came from a young woman in good health and CMV-seropositive.

The chain carries TRBV9 and TRBJ2-1; TRBD2 might be the D (5 bases). V dropped 1 base and J dropped 7 bases, with 12 bases sitting between them. Germline CDR1 reads SGDLS; CDR2 reads YYNGEE. The CDR3 contains 14 residues. The CDR3 here is CASSVTWLANEQFF. As DNA, the CDR3 is TGTGCCAGCAGCGTAACCTGGCTAGCAAATGAGCAGTTCTTC.

V is TRBV5-6 and J is TRBJ1-2; 9 nucleotides match TRBD1. CDR3 length equals 15 residues. The V gene end was trimmed by 1 base and the J gene end by 2 bases; junction bases not matched to a gene: 3. The V gene's germline CDR1 is SGHDT and CDR2 YYEEEE. CDR3 sequence (DNA): TGTGCCAGCAGCTTGCGCGGACAGGGGAACTATGGCTACACCTTC. Residues: CASSLRGQGNYGYTF.

There are a few counts of this clone. The chain employs TRBV18 and TRBJ2-5; D is unresolved. Germline assignment: CDR1 KGHSH and CDR2 LQKENI. V was cut by 3 bases and J by 0 bases, with 8 bases left in between. The CDR3 length is 14 residues. The CDR3 nucleotides are TGTGCCAGCTCACCGTCCGGGTACCAAGAGACCCAGTACTTC. It is translated as CASSPSGYQETQYF.

DNA of the CDR3: TGTGCCAGCAGCGAGGGCTCGCGAGAGCAGTACGTC. Encoded protein: CASSEGSREQYV. The chain recombines TRBV7-9 with TRBJ2-7; a weak D match, TRBD2 (5 bases). The CDR3 is 12 residues long. V was clipped by 5 bases and J by 7 bases, with 12 bases between them. In germline, CDR1 is SEHNR, CDR2 FQNEAQ (reference sequence).

This clone appeared a single time. The gene calls are TRBV10-1 and TRBJ2-7; unclear D gene. CDR1 WNHNN and CDR2 SYGVQD come from the germline V gene (reference sequence). V lost 10 bases, J lost 1 base, and 8 bases lay in between. The CDR3 sequence is 11 residues long. The CDR3, as DNA: TGCGCCACCCACAAATCCTACGAGCAGTACTTC. This codes for CATHKSYEQYF.

The V gene is TRBV30, the J gene TRBJ2-1; 8 nucleotides line up with TRBD1. After removal of 5 bases from V and 12 bases from J, the junction contained 9 bases not matched to a gene. The CDR3 extends over 12 amino acids. Per germline, CDR1 GTSNPN and CDR2 SVGIG (reference sequence). CDR3 sequence reads: CAWGGLGTGQFF. Here the CDR3 DNA reads TGTGCCTGGGGAGGTCTCGGGACAGGGCAGTTCTTC.

The chain has TRBV10-3 and TRBJ2-3; D call uncertain. The V end lost 2 bases, the J end lost 6 bases, and 12 bases lay between the germline ends. CDR1 and CDR2 (germline): ENHRY, SYGVKD. The CDR3 has 14 residues. The CDR3 here is CAISEGRDMDTQYF. The CDR3, as DNA: TGTGCCATCAGTGAGGGCCGCGACATGGATACGCAGTATTTT.

The chain is built from TRBV4-1 and TRBJ2-4; 8 positions match TRBD1. The trim removed 2 bases at V and 1 base at J, leaving 10 bases unmatched. Per the germline V gene, CDR1 is MGHRA and CDR2 is YSYEKL. CDR3 size: 18 residues. The CDR3 loop reads CASSQSLNRGMAKNIQYF. CDR3 sequence (DNA): TGCGCCAGCAGCCAATCCCTGAACAGGGGGATGGCCAAAAACATTCAGTACTTC.

The V gene is TRBV18, the J gene TRBJ2-7; D is possibly TRBD2 (6 bases). V shed 6 bases and J shed 3 bases, with 12 bases lying between them. CDR1 and CDR2 (germline): KGHSH, LQKENI. CDR3 size: 13 residues. The CDR3 region is CASSPSANYEQYV. As DNA, the CDR3 is TGTGCCAGCTCCCCTAGCGCGAACTACGAGCAGTACGTC.

The chain is built from TRBV9 and TRBJ2-1, with D perhaps matching TRBD1 (6 bases). The CDR3 has 14 residues. Germline V gene sequence: CDR1 SGDLS, CDR2 YYNGEE. V shed 1 base and J shed 5 bases, with 10 bases lying between them. The CDR3 sequence: CASSVRTANNEQFF. In nucleotides, the CDR3 is TGTGCCAGCAGCGTAAGGACAGCCAACAATGAGCAGTTCTTC.

The chain couples TRBV19 to TRBJ2-7; 8 bases match TRBD1. The germline V gene encodes CDR1 LNHDA and CDR2 SQIVND (reference sequence). With 4 bases clipped from V and 5 bases from J, the junction kept 7 bases outside the gene matches. This CDR3 comprises 14 residues. CDR3 region: CASSTGGAPDEQYF. CDR3 sequence (DNA): TGTGCCAGTAGTACAGGGGGCGCCCCGGACGAGCAGTACTTC. Using reference TRBV19 and TRBJ2-7 for the parts outside the CDR3, the full variable domain is DGGITQSPKYLFRKEGQNVTLSCEQNLNHDAMYWYRQDPGQGLRLIYYSQIVNDFQKGDIAEGYSVSREKKESFPLTVTSAQKNPTAFYLCASSTGGAPDEQYFGPGTRLTVT.

Only a few counts were recorded for this clone. The chain carries TRBV28 and TRBJ1-3; TRBD1 is a possible D gene (5 bases). CDR1 is MDHEN and CDR2 is SYDVKM in the germline V gene. Trimming left V 1 base short and J 9 bases short, with 16 bases between. CDR3 length: 15 residues. The CDR3 reads CASSLLSGVGRTIYF. The CDR3 nucleotides read TGTGCCAGCAGTTTATTAAGTGGAGTGGGGCGCACCATATATTTT.